A single sample gave rise to the 16 T cell receptor beta chains below, sequenced in a study of blood T cells in healthy people across ages. PCR was performed a second time for about 7 to 12 cycles using a sample-barcoded 5' primer and a J-beta primer mix. A single record per CDR3 protein comes from TCRdb applying MiXCR to the 5' RACE reads. The sample records about 1,400,000 distinct CDR3 sequences, 42% being singletons. Sequenced: blood. All receptors come from a woman younger than 30 in good health.

This chain connects TRBV30 to TRBJ1-2; TRBD1 might be the D (5 bases). The germline CDR1 and CDR2 sequences are GTSNPN and SVGIG (reference sequence). Trimming shortened V by 3 bases and J by 12 bases, and 14 bases separated the two germline ends. The CDR3 length is 11 residues. CDR3 residues: CAWRVRGGHTF. For the CDR3, the DNA is TGTGCCTGGAGAGTTAGGGGAGGCCACACCTTC. The full variable domain, rest sourced from reference TRBV30 and TRBJ1-2, is SQTIHQWPATLVQPVGSPLSLECTVEGTSNPNLYWYRQAAGRGLQLLFYSVGIGQISSEVPQNLSASRPQDRQFILSSKKLLLSDSGFYLCAWRVRGGHTFGSGTRLTVV.

This clonotype has a handful of counts. The CDR3 DNA is TGTGCCAGCAGTTCTAGCGGGGGCCGGCCAGGGAACATTCAGTACTTC. As protein: CASSSSGGRPGNIQYF. The chain links TRBV28 to TRBJ2-4; TRBD2 agrees at 10 bases. The CDR3 consists of 16 residues. Per the germline V gene, CDR1 is MDHEN and CDR2 is SYDVKM. V shed 4 bases and J 7 bases; nucleotides not matched to a gene: 10.

This clonotype has at least ten counts. The chain is built from TRBV7-2 and TRBJ1-2, with a tentative D call TRBD1 (6 bases). Germline V lookup: CDR1 SGHTA, CDR2 FQGNSA. There are 16 residues in the CDR3. The V and J ends lost 5 bases and 0 bases respectively, with 16 bases between them. In DNA form, the CDR3 reads TGTGCCAGCAGCGGGGGACAAGTGTTATCTAACTATGGCTACACCTTC. It encodes CASSGGQVLSNYGYTF.

The rearrangement joins TRBV20-1 to TRBJ2-3; TRBD2 agrees at 8 bases. The trim removed 1 base at V and 0 bases at J, leaving 9 bases unmatched. CDR3 length: 17 residues. Per germline, CDR1 DFQATT and CDR2 SNEGSKA (reference sequence). Here the CDR3 reads CSARGVLAGTSTDTQYF. The DNA for the CDR3 is TGCAGTGCTAGAGGGGTCCTAGCGGGTACTAGCACAGATACGCAGTATTTT.

The V call is TRBV9, the J call TRBJ1-5; 11 bases agree with TRBD1. CDR3 length: 18 residues. V lost 3 bases and J lost 2; bases outside the gene matches: 10. Per the germline V gene, CDR1 is SGDLS and CDR2 is YYNGEE. The CDR3 DNA reads as TGTGCCAGCAGCGCACGGACAGGGGGCTATTGGGGCAATCAGCCCCAGCATTTT. It yields the protein CASSARTGGYWGNQPQHF.

This sequence joins TRBV5-1 and TRBJ1-1; 9 bases are shared with TRBD1. CDR1 is SGHRS and CDR2 is YFSETQ in the germline V gene. Trimming at V came to 4 bases and at J to 5 bases, leaving 6 bases not matched to a gene. There are 14 residues in the CDR3. The CDR3 DNA sequence: TGCGCCAGCAGCGTGGGACAGGGAGTGACTGAAGCTTTCTTT. Encoded protein: CASSVGQGVTEAFF.

This chain uses TRBV20-1 with TRBJ1-6; possibly TRBD1 for D (6 bases). CDR3 length equals 14 residues. Trimming cost V 3 bases and J 6 bases, with 12 bases left between them. CDR1 and CDR2 from the germline V gene are DFQATT and SNEGSKA (reference sequence). DNA for the CDR3: TGCAGTGCTAGGAAACAGGGTCCTAATTCACCCCTCCACTTT. Its translation: CSARKQGPNSPLHF.

The chain couples TRBV9 to TRBJ2-1; D is perhaps TRBD2 (6 bases). The V and J ends lost 4 bases and 8 bases respectively, with 22 bases between them. CDR3 length: 16 amino acids. Germline V gene data show CDR1 as SGDLS and CDR2 as YYNGEE. CDR3 residues: CASSKNGDLEGDEQFF. CDR3 nucleotide sequence: TGTGCCAGCAGCAAAAACGGGGACTTGGAGGGCGATGAGCAGTTCTTC.

The chain carries TRBV14 and TRBJ2-3; 8 bases match TRBD1. The V gene's germline CDR1 is SGHDN and CDR2 FVKESK. Losses at the gene ends were 5 bases for V and 4 bases for J; bases not matched to a gene: 5. The length of the CDR3 is 14 residues. CDR3 sequence reads: CASSLTGVADTQYF. The CDR3 nucleotides are TGTGCCAGCAGCTTGACAGGGGTAGCAGATACGCAGTATTTT. Looking up the rest from reference TRBV14 and TRBJ2-3 gives the full variable domain: EAGVTQFPSHSVIEKGQTVTLRCDPISGHDNLYWYRRVMGKEIKFLLHFVKESKQDESGMPNNRFLAERTGGTYSTLKVQPAELEDSGVYFCASSLTGVADTQYFGPGTRLTVL.

Ten or more counts support this clonotype. The chain couples TRBV5-1 to TRBJ2-5; the D call may be TRBD1 or TRBD2 (5 bases each). Trimming shortened V by 3 bases and J by 3 bases, and 12 bases separated the two germline ends. The CDR3 is 14 residues long. Looked up from germline, CDR1 is SGHRS and CDR2 is YFSETQ. The CDR3 DNA sequence: TGCGCCAGCAGCTATGGGACGGGGAAAGAGACCCAGTACTTC. This sequence encodes CASSYGTGKETQYF.

V is TRBV29-1 and J is TRBJ2-4, with TRBD2 matching over 9 bases. CDR3 length: 12 amino acids. From germline, CDR1 is SQVTM and CDR2 ANQGSEA. V shed 6 bases, J shed 6 bases, and the junction held 3 bases outside the gene matches. Here the CDR3 reads CSVIAGVNIQYF. The CDR3 nucleotides are TGCAGCGTCATAGCGGGGGTAAACATTCAGTACTTC.

This chain links TRBV6-5 with TRBJ1-1, with TRBD1 matching 11 bases. Germline V gene data show CDR1 as MNHEY and CDR2 as SVGAGI. CDR3 length equals 13 residues. V was clipped by 2 bases and J by 11 bases; unmatched bases: 4. In DNA, the CDR3 is TGTGCCAGCAGTTACAGGGACAGGGGGAAGGCTTTCTTT. Translating it yields CASSYRDRGKAFF.

This clonotype showed up just a few times. V usage is TRBV3-1 and J usage is TRBJ2-4; possibly TRBD1 for D (7 bases). Germline V lookup: CDR1 LGHDT, CDR2 YNNKEL (reference sequence). Trimming took 6 bases from V and 0 from J, leaving 9 bases between them. CDR3 size: 14 residues. CDR3 residues: CASSQGGAKNIQYF. CDR3 coding DNA: TGTGCCAGCAGTCAGGGGGGAGCCAAAAACATTCAGTACTTC.

This clonotype was recorded a few times. The chain joins TRBV10-3 to TRBJ1-1, with TRBD1 as a possible D gene (5 bases). CDR1 ENHRY and CDR2 SYGVKD come from the germline V gene. V gave up 8 bases and J gave up 4 bases, with 8 bases separating them. This CDR3 is built from 11 residues. The CDR3 DNA reads as TGTGCCATCGGTACAGGCACTGAAGCTTTCTTT. This gives the protein CAIGTGTEAFF.

This sequence joins TRBV7-2 and TRBJ1-2, with 7 bases fitting TRBD1. Germline CDR1 and CDR2: SGHTA and FQGNSA. The CDR3 covers 14 residues. V gave up 11 bases and J gave up 5 bases; unmatched junction bases: 14. The CDR3 DNA reads TGTGCCTCGGGAACCAGGGGGGCGCATTATGGCTACACCTTC. Encoded protein: CASGTRGAHYGYTF.

The chain joins TRBV5-1 to TRBJ1-4; D is possibly TRBD1 (5 bases). Trimming stripped 4 bases from V and 4 bases from J, with 14 bases between. This CDR3 is 15 amino acids long. Germline V gene sequence: CDR1 SGHRS, CDR2 YFSETQ. CDR3 sequence reads: CASSPGTNDNEKLFF. CDR3 DNA sequence: TGCGCCAGCAGCCCTGGGACGAACGATAATGAAAAACTGTTTTTT.